The 13 T cell receptor beta chains given below trace back to one sample, sequenced in a study of blood T cells in healthy people across ages. Primers used in a second PCR of roughly 7 to 12 cycles were a sample-barcoded 5' primer and a J-beta primer mix. MiXCR, applied by TCRdb to the 5' RACE reads, yields one record per CDR3 protein. This table has under 2,000,000 distinct CDR3 sequences, around half appearing once. Sequenced: blood. Every receptor here comes from a woman aged 35 to 49 in good health.

The chain recombines TRBV7-8 with TRBJ2-1, with D unclear. The CDR3 loop spans 12 amino acids. Germline V gene data show CDR1 as SGHVS and CDR2 as FQNEAQ. CDR3 region: CASARSQETQFF. As DNA, the CDR3 is TGTGCTTCAGCCAGGTCCCAAGAGACCCAGTTCTTC.

The chain employs TRBV18 and TRBJ2-1, with 11 bases fitting TRBD1. The CDR3 covers 15 residues. Germline V gene lookup returns CDR1 KGHSH and CDR2 LQKENI. The ends lost 4 bases at V and 5 bases at J; junction bases unmatched: 4. The CDR3 DNA follows: TGTGCCAGCTCACAAGGACAGGGGGCGGACAATGAGCAGTTCTTC. Its translation: CASSQGQGADNEQFF.

V usage is TRBV28 and J usage is TRBJ2-2, with D possibly being TRBD2 (6 bases). The CDR3 covers 15 residues. Germline CDR1 reads MDHEN; CDR2 reads SYDVKM. V shed 6 bases and J shed 0 bases, with 11 bases lying between them. In DNA form, the CDR3 reads TGTGCCAGCAGACTCCGGGACTCGAACACCGGGGAGCTGTTTTTT. Amino acids: CASRLRDSNTGELFF.

V gene TRBV20-1 combines with J gene TRBJ2-7; D is possibly TRBD1 (5 bases). V was trimmed by 4 bases and J by 7 bases, leaving 26 bases between them. Germline loops: CDR1 DFQATT, CDR2 SNEGSKA (reference sequence). The CDR3 length is 16 residues. DNA for the CDR3: TGCAGTGCTAATGCCAGGGCAGAAAGCTCCTACAATGAGCAGTACTTC. It specifies CSANARAESSYNEQYF.

As for this clonotype: One junction end disagrees with the germline gene, perhaps due to a read error. The chain is built from TRBV7-7 and TRBJ2-4, with D maybe TRBD2 (6 bases). The J call may not be correct, given that the DNA end is closer to TRBJ2-7. CDR1 SSHAT and CDR2 FNYEAQ come from the germline V gene (reference sequence). This CDR3 has 13 residues. Written as DNA, the CDR3 is TGTGCTAGCAGCGTAGGTGCGGGACACGAGCAGTACTTC. It codes for CASSVGAGHEQYF.

DNA of the CDR3: TGTGCCAGCAGTCGCGGAGTACAGTACTTC. This codes for CASSRGVQYF. The genes are TRBV6-2 or TRBV6-3 and TRBJ2-7; D gene unclear. V shed 5 bases and J shed 10 bases, with 9 bases lying between them. The CDR3 covers 10 residues. CDR1 and CDR2 from the germline V gene are MNHEY and SVGEGT.

This clonotype has just a few counts. The gene calls are TRBV20-1 and TRBJ1-5; D is undetermined. Germline CDR1 reads DFQATT; CDR2 reads SNEGSKA (reference sequence). The CDR3 consists of 13 residues. Trimming shortened V by 3 bases and J by 0 bases, and 6 bases separated the two germline ends. The CDR3 sequence is CSASDNSNQPQHF. CDR3 DNA: TGCAGTGCTAGTGACAATAGCAATCAGCCCCAGCATTTT.

This clonotype was counted a few times. This chain joins TRBV20-1 and TRBJ2-1; TRBD1 agrees at 7 bases. Per germline, CDR1 DFQATT and CDR2 SNEGSKA (reference sequence). The V and J ends lost 3 bases and 5 bases, in that order; junction bases with no gene match: 13. This CDR3 has 16 amino acids. CDR3 sequence reads: CSASSLPGQRNNEQFF. The CDR3 bases are TGCAGTGCTAGCTCCTTACCGGGACAGAGGAACAATGAGCAGTTCTTC.

V and J are TRBV2 and TRBJ2-5; no definite D call. Trimming cost V 7 bases and J 5 bases, with 20 bases left between them. This CDR3 is built from 15 residues. Germline lookup yields CDR1 SNHLY and CDR2 FYNNEI. The CDR3 DNA reads TGTGCCAGCATAGTCGATATGGGGAAAACGGAGACCCAGTACTTC. Its protein product is CASIVDMGKTETQYF.

This clonotype has a handful of counts. This chain links TRBV28 with TRBJ2-5; D gene ambiguous. Germline loops: CDR1 MDHEN, CDR2 SYDVKM. The V gene lost 7 bases and the J gene lost 0 bases, with 9 bases spanning the gap. The CDR3 loop spans 13 amino acids. The CDR3 spells CASTRQNQETQYF. CDR3 nucleotides: TGTGCCAGCACCCGTCAAAACCAAGAGACCCAGTACTTC.

The chain is built from TRBV20-1 and TRBJ1-2; D might be TRBD1 (5 bases). Per the germline V gene, CDR1 is DFQATT and CDR2 is SNEGSKA (reference sequence). CDR3 size: 12 residues. CDR3 sequence (DNA): TGCGGAGCTGAGACAGAGTACTATGGCTACACCTTC. Encoded protein: CGAETEYYGYTF.

This clonotype was recorded a few times. The V call is TRBV5-1, the J call TRBJ2-5, with D perhaps matching TRBD1 (6 bases). The CDR3 contains 14 residues. The V gene lost 3 bases and the J gene lost 11 bases, with 20 bases spanning the gap. Germline-derived CDR1 and CDR2 are SGHRS and YFSETQ. The CDR3 protein is CASSSRQAADPQYF. CDR3 sequence (DNA): TGCGCCAGCAGCTCGCGACAGGCAGCTGATCCGCAGTACTTC.

The V and J genes are TRBV6-5 and TRBJ2-6, with 12 bases identical to TRBD1. The junction had 4 bases not matched to a gene; V was cut back by 0 bases and J by 4 bases. The CDR3 extends over 18 amino acids. Germline V gives CDR1 MNHEY, CDR2 SVGAGI. In DNA form, the CDR3 reads TGTGCCAGCAGTTACTCGGGACAGGGGGCGATGGGGGCCAACGTCCTGACTTTC. It codes for CASSYSGQGAMGANVLTF.